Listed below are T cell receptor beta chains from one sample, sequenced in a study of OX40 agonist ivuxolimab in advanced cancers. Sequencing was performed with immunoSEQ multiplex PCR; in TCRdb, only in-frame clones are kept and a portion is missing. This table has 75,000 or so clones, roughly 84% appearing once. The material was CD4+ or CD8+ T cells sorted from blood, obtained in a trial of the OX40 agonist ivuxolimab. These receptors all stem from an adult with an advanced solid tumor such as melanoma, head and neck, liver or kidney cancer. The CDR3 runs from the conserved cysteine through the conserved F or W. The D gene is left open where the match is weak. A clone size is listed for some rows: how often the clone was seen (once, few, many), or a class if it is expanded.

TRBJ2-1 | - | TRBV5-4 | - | TGTGCCAGCAGCTTCCCCCGGCGGAATTACAATGAGCAGTTCTTC | CASSFPRRNYNEQFF
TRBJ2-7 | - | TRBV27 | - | TGTGCCAGCAGTCTCATCGGCAGTCACGAGCAGTACTTC | CASSLIGSHEQYF
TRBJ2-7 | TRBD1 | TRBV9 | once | TGTGCCAGCAGCGCCCACCCGGGGACAGGGCACTCCTACGAGCAGTACTTC | CASSAHPGTGHSYEQYF
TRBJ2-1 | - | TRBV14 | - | TGTGCCAGCAGCCAGGGGACTTACTACAATGAGCAGTTCTTC | CASSQGTYYNEQFF
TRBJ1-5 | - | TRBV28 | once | TGTGCCAGCAGTTTCGGATATAGCAATCAGCCCCAGCATTTT | CASSFGYSNQPQHF
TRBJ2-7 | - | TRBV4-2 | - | TGTGCCAGCAGCCAAGATATCCGTCGGACCGGGAGAAACGAGCAGTACTTC | CASSQDIRRTGRNEQYF
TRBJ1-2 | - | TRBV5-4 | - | TGTGCCAGCAGCTTGGAGTCAGGGGCTAGCTATGGCTACACCTTC | CASSLESGASYGYTF
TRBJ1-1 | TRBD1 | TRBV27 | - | TGTGCCAGCAGCCGATGGGGACAGGGAGACACTGAAGCTTTCTTT | CASSRWGQGDTEAFF
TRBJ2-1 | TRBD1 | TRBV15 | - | TGTGCCACCAGCAGACAATCAGGACAGGGGAAGAATGAGCAGTTCTTC | CATSRQSGQGKNEQFF
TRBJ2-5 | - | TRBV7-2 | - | TGTGCCAGCAGCCGCTGGGCGGAGACCCAGTACTTC | CASSRWAETQYF
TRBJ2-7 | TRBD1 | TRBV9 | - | TGTGCCAGCAGCGTGGGGACAGGGGGAGCCTACGAGCAGTACTTC | CASSVGTGGAYEQYF
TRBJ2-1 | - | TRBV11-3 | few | TGTGCCAGCACCGCGGGACAGAATAATGAGCAGTTCTTC | CASTAGQNNEQFF
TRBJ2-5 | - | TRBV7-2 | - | TGTGCCAGCAGCGTCGGGATCCAAGAGACCCAGTACTTC | CASSVGIQETQYF
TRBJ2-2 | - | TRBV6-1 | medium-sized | TGTGCCAGCAGTGAAGCTGACACCGGGGAGCTGTTTTTT | CASSEADTGELFF
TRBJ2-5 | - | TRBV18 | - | TGTGCCAGCTCACCGGGGGAGACCCAGTACTTC | CASSPGETQYF
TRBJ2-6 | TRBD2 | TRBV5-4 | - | TGTGCCAGCAGCGCTGGAGGACTAGCGGGAGGGCCAGGGGCCAACGTCCTGACTTTC | CASSAGGLAGGPGANVLTF
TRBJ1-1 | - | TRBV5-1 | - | TGCGCCAGCAGCTTGGCGACAGTGAACACTGAAGCTTTCTTT | CASSLATVNTEAFF
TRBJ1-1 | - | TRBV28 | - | TGTGCCAGCAGTTTCACGGGGCGGACTGAAGCTTTCTTT | CASSFTGRTEAFF
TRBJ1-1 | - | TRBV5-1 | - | TGCGCCAGCAGCCAGGGACACAAGATTAACACTGAAGCTTTCTTT | CASSQGHKINTEAFF